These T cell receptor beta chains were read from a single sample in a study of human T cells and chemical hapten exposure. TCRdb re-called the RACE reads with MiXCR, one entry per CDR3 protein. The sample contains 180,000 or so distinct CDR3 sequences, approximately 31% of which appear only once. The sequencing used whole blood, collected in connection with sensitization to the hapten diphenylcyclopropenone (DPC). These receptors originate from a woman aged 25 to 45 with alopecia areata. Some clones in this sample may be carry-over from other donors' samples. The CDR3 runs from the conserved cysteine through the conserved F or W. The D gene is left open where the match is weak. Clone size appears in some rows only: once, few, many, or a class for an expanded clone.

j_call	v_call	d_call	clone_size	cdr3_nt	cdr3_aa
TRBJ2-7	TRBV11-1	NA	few	TGTGCCAGCAGCCGCGGGGTGGGGGCTAGCTACGAGCAGTACTTC	CASSRGVGASYEQYF
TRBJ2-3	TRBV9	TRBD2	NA	TGTGCCAGCAGCGTATCGGCGGGGGTAGGGGATACGCAGTATTTT	CASSVSAGVGDTQYF
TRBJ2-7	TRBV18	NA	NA	TGTGCCAGCTCACCACGTGGGTCAGACCACCGAGGGAACTTC	CASSPRGSDHRGNF
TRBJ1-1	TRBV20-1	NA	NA	TGCAGTGCTAGACCGGGGTGGTGGTGGAGCACTGAAGCTTTCTTT	CSARPGWWWSTEAFF
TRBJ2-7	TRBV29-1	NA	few	TGCAGCGTTGCTCGACAGAGGGGCTACGAGCAGTACTTC	CSVARQRGYEQYF
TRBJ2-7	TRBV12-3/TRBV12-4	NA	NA	TGTGCCAGCAGTTTACTCGGCGCCTACGAGCAGTACTTC	CASSLLGAYEQYF
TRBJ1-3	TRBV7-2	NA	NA	TGTGCCAGCAGCCTAGGCGGTGGGGGATCTGGAAACACCATATATTTT	CASSLGGGGSGNTIYF
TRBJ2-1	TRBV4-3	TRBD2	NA	TGCGCCAGCAGCCAGACCCGGGAGGTAGCGGAGAACAATGAGCAGTTCTTC	CASSQTREVAENNEQFF
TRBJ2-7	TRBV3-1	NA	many	TGTGCCAGCAGCCAAGTTGGTAGCCGGGCGTACTTC	CASSQVGSRAYF
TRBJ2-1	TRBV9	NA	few	TGTGCCAGCAGCGTAGGTTTACTCAATGAGCAGTTCTTC	CASSVGLLNEQFF
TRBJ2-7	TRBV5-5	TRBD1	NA	TGTGCCAGCAGCTTCCGGACCGGGACAGGTTCCTACGAGCAGTACTTC	CASSFRTGTGSYEQYF
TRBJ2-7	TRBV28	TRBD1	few	TGTGCCAGCAACCTTGGCCCGACAGGGGGCTACGAGCAGTACTTC	CASNLGPTGGYEQYF
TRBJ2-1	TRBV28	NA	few	TGTGCCAGCAGTCCCGGGGATAAAAATGAGCAGTTCTTC	CASSPGDKNEQFF
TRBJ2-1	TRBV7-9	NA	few	TGTGCCAGCAGCTTAGACCCCCGGGGCCTAGCAACCTACAATGAGCAGTTCTTC	CASSLDPRGLATYNEQFF
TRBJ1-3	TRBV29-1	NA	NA	TGCAGCGTTGGCACGAGCTCTGGAAACACCATATATTTT	CSVGTSSGNTIYF
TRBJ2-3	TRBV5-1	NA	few	TGCGCCAGCAGCTTGGCCGGGGGGCGCGGAGATACGCAGTATTTT	CASSLAGGRGDTQYF
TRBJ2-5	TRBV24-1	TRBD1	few	TGTGCCACCAGTGATGACAACAGGGGTCCCCAGTACTTC	CATSDDNRGPQYF
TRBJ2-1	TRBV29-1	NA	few	TGCAGCGTTGTGCAGCGGGCGCCCTGGGATGAGCAGTTCTTC	CSVVQRAPWDEQFF
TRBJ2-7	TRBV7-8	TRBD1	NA	TGTGCCAGCAGCTCGTGGACAGGACACTCCTACGAGCAGTACTTC	CASSSWTGHSYEQYF
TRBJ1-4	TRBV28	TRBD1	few	TGTGCCAGCAGCCTCTACGACAGGGAACTGTTTTTT	CASSLYDRELFF
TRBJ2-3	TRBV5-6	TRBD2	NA	TGTGCCAGCAGCTGGGGACCTCCTAGCGGGGGGGCCGCAGATACGCAGTATTTT	CASSWGPPSGGAADTQYF
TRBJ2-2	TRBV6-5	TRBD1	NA	TGTGCCAGCAGATTACTCCAGGGGGACACCGGGGAGCTGTTTTTT	CASRLLQGDTGELFF
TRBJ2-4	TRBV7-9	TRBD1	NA	TGTGCCAGCAGCTTACTAGGCGGGACAGGGAGAAACATTCAGTACTTC	CASSLLGGTGRNIQYF
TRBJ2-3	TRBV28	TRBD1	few	TGTGCCAGCAGCAAGCCCCGGGACAGAGGAGTTTTGATTGATACGCAGTATTTT	CASSKPRDRGVLIDTQYF
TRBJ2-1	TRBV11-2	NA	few	TGTGCCAGCAGCTTATTCCTGGACGGGGCTAATGAGCAGTTCTTC	CASSLFLDGANEQFF
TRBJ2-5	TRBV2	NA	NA	TGTGCCAGCAGTTTGCAGCGAGAGACCCAGTACTTC	CASSLQRETQYF
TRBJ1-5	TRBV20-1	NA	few	TGCAGTGCTAGAGGGGGGGCAAGAGATCAGCCCCAGCATTTT	CSARGGARDQPQHF
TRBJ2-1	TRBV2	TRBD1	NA	TGTGCCAGCATGACAGGGGGTCGCTCCTACAATGAGCAGTTCTTC	CASMTGGRSYNEQFF
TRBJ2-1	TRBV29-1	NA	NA	TGCAGCGTTGTAGGTGGCCAGCGGAAGCCTCAGTCATACAATGAGCAGTTCTTC	CSVVGGQRKPQSYNEQFF
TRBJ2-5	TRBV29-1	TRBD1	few	TGCAGCGTTGTTACCCGGGACAGGGAAGAGACCCAGTACTTC	CSVVTRDREETQYF
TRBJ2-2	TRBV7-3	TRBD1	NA	TGTGCCAGCAGCGCCGACAGGGCCGGGGAGCTGTTTTTT	CASSADRAGELFF
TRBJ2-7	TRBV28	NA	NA	TGTGCCAGCAGTTTTACGGGGGACTCCTACGAGCAGTACTTC	CASSFTGDSYEQYF
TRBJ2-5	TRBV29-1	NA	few	TGCAGCGTCCTCATAAGCCAAGAGACCCAGTACTTC	CSVLISQETQYF
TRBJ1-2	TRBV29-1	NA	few	TGCAGCGTTGAGTCGGGAGACGGCTACACCTTC	CSVESGDGYTF
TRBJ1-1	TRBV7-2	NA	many	TGTGCCAGCAGCCGAGATTTGAACACTGAAGCTTTCTTT	CASSRDLNTEAFF
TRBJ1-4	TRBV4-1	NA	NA	TGCGCCAGCAGCCAAGCCACATTGGGGGAAAAACTGTTTTTT	CASSQATLGEKLFF
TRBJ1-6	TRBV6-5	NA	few	TGTGCCAGCAGTTTTCGGGGAGGGCCCCTCCACTTT	CASSFRGGPLHF
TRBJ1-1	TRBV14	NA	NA	TGTGCCAGCAGCCAAGTCCCGGGGGTGAACACTGAAGCTTTCTTT	CASSQVPGVNTEAFF
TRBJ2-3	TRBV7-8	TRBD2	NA	TGTGCCAGCAGCTTAGCCTTGGGACTAGCGGAGGATACGCAGTATTTT	CASSLALGLAEDTQYF
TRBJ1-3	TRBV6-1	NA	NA	TGTGCCAGCAGTCAGGCTTCCGAAATCTCTGGAAACACCATATATTTT	CASSQASEISGNTIYF
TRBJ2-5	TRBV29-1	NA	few	TGCAGCGTCCAAGACTCCACAGGGAACTTTTATGGGGAGACCCAGTACTTC	CSVQDSTGNFYGETQYF
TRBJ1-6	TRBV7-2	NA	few	TGTGCCAGCAGCTTAGCGGTGGACCCCCTCCACTTT	CASSLAVDPLHF
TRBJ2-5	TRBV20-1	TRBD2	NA	TGCAGTGCTCCGACTAGCGGGAGATGGGAGACCCAGTACTTC	CSAPTSGRWETQYF
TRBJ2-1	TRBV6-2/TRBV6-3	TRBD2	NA	TGTGCCAGCAGTTCCCCCGGGCGGGGGGGCAGGAATGAGCAGTTCTTC	CASSSPGRGGRNEQFF
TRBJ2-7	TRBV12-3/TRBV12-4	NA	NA	TGTGCCAGCAGTTTACTGGGAAGGGACGAGCAGTACTTC	CASSLLGRDEQYF
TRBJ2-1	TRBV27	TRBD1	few	TGTGCCAGCAGCGACGGGACAGGGTTGAATGAGCAGTTCTTC	CASSDGTGLNEQFF
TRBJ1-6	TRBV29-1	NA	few	TGCAGCGTTGAAACAGGAACTGGGGGCACCCTCCACTTT	CSVETGTGGTLHF
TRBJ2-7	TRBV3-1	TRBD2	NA	TGTGCCAGCAGCCTCGGCGGGAGGGCGGCCGAGCAGTACTTC	CASSLGGRAAEQYF
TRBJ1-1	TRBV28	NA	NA	TGTGCCAGCAGTTTATTAGGGCGTTACACTGAAGCTTTCTTT	CASSLLGRYTEAFF
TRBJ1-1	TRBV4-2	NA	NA	TGTGCCAGCAGCCAAGCTCGCGGCAACCCCACTGAAGCTTTCTTT	CASSQARGNPTEAFF
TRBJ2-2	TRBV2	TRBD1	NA	TGTGCCAGCAGCGATGGGACAGTCTCGCCCGGGGAGCTGTTTTTT	CASSDGTVSPGELFF
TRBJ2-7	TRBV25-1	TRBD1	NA	TGTGCCAGCAAGGGACAGGGAGTGTACGAGCAGTACTTC	CASKGQGVYEQYF
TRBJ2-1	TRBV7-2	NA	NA	TGTGCCAGCAGCTCCACCGTGGGGGCGGGACAAGGGCAGTTCTTC	CASSSTVGAGQGQFF
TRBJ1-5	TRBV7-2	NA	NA	TGTGCCAGCAGCTTTTCAGGGACCCCAAGCAATCAGCCCCAGCATTTT	CASSFSGTPSNQPQHF
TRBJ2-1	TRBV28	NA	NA	TGTGCCAGCACCACCGACTACAATGAGCAGTTCTTC	CASTTDYNEQFF
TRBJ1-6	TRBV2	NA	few	TGTGCCAGCAGTGTAGGGGAAGCATCACCCCTCCACTTT	CASSVGEASPLHF
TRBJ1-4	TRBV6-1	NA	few	TGTGCCAGCAGCGGTCAGGGAGGGAATGAAAAACTGTTTTTT	CASSGQGGNEKLFF
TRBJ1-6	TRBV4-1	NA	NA	TGCGCCAGCAGCCAAGATTACCGGACCTTAGGGGATTCACCCCTCCACTTT	CASSQDYRTLGDSPLHF
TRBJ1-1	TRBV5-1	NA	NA	TGCGCCAGCAGCTTGGCCCGAGAAAAAAACACTGAAGCTTTCTTT	CASSLAREKNTEAFF
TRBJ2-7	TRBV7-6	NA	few	TGTGCCATCGTTCGGTTGGGAACAGGGTCGGGTCGGGGACTACGCGAGCAGTACTTC	CAIVRLGTGSGRGLREQYF